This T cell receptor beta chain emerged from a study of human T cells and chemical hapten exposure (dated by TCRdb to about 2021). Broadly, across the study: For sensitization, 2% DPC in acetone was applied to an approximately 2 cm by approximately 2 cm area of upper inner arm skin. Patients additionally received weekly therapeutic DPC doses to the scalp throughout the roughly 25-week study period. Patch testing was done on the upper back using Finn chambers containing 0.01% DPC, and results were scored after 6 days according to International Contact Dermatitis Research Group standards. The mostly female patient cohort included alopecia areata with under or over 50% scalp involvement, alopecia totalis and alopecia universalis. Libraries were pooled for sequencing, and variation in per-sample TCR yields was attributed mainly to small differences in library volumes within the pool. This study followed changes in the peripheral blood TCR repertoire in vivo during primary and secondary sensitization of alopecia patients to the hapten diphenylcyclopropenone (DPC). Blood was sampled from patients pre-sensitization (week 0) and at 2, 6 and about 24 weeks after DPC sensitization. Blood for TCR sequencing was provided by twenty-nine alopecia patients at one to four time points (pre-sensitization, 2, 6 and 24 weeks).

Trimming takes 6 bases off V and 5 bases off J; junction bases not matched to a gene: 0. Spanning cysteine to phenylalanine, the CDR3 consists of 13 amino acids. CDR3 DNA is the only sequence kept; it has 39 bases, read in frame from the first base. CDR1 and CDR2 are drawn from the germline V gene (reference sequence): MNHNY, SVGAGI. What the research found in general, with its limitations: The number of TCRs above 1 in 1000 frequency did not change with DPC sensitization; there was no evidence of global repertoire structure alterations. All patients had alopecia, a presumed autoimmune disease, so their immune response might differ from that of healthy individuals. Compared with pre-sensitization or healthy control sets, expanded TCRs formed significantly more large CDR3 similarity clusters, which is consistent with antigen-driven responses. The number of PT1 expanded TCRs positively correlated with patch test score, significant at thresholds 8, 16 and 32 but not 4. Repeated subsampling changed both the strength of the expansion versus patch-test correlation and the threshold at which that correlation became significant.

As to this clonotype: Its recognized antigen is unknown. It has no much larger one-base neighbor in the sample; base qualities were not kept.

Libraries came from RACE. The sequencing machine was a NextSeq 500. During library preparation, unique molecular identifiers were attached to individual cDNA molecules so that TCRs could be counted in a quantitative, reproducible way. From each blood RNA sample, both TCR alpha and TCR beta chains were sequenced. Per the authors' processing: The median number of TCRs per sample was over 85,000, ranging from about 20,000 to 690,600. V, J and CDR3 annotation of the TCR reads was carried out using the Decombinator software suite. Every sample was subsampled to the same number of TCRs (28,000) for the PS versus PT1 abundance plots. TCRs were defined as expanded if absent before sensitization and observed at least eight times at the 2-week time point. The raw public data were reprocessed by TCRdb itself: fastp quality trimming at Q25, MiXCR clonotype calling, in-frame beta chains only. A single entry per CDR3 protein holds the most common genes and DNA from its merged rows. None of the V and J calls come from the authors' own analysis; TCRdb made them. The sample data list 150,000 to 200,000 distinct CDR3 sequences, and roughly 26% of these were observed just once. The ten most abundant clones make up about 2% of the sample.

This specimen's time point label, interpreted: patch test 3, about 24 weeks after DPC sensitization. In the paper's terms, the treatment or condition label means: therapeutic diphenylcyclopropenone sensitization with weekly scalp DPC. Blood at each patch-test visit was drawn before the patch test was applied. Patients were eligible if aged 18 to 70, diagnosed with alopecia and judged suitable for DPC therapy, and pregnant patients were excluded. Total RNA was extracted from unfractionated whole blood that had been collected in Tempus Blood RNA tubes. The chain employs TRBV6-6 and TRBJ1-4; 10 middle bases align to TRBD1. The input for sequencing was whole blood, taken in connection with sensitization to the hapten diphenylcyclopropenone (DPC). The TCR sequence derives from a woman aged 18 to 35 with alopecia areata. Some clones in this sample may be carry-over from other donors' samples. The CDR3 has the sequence CASRDRGNEKLFF. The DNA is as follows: TGTGCCAGCAGGGACAGGGGGAATGAAAAACTGTTTTTT.